The sequence of this T cell receptor (beta chain) was determined in a study of control samples from healthy donors and cancer patients. TCRdb's table, derived via immunoSEQ multiplex PCR, lists solely in-frame clones and lacks some. The table shows roughly 150,000 clones, with over 90% occurring only once. Losses at the gene ends were 1 base for V and 6 bases for J; bases not matched to a gene: 7. The CDR3 covers 16 residues. CDR1 and CDR2 (germline): SGDLS, YYNGEE. This clone was observed a handful of times. V is TRBV9 and J is TRBJ1-4, with 9 bases aligning to TRBD1. The sample consisted of blood. The origin of this receptor is a man aged 45 to 65 in good health. The CDR3 loop reads CASSVLPGQGDEKLFF. CDR3 coding DNA: TGTGCCAGCAGCGTACTTCCGGGACAGGGAGATGAAAAACTGTTTTTT.